A selection of T cell receptor beta chains follows, all from one sample in a study of cytomegalovirus exposure and HLA in healthy donors. The table came from immunoSEQ multiplex PCR; TCRdb's copy has only in-frame clones and leaves some out. This table has over 250,000 clones, 75% to 90% appearing once. Sequencing was performed on PBMCs. These receptors were collected from a man aged 35 to 55 in good health and CMV-seropositive. Each CDR3 is given with its conserved first and last residue. Fields, in order: CDR3 length, D gene, clone size, J gene, V gene, CDR3 DNA, CDR3 protein. D genes are given only for firm matches. Not every row has a clone size; where given, it reads once, few, many or a size class.

14	.	once	TRBJ1-1	TRBV7-2	TGTGCCAGCAGCTCGGACAGATTGAACACTGAAGCTTTCTTT	CASSSDRLNTEAFF
11	.	.	TRBJ2-7	TRBV20-1	TGCAGTGCTATCAGGGCCTACGAGCAGTACTTC	CSAIRAYEQYF
14	.	.	TRBJ1-2	TRBV19	TGTGCCAGTAGTATCCCCTTCTACGACTATGGCTACACCTTC	CASSIPFYDYGYTF
13	TRBD1	.	TRBJ2-7	TRBV6-6	TGTGCCAGCAGTTACGGACAGGGGGTTAAGCAGTACTTC	CASSYGQGVKQYF
15	TRBD1	.	TRBJ2-3	TRBV18	TGTGCCAGCTCACCCCGACAGGGGGCAATAGATACGCAGTATTTT	CASSPRQGAIDTQYF
14	TRBD2	.	TRBJ2-5	TRBV2	TGTGCCAGCCGACTAGCGGGAGGGGTAGAGACCCAGTACTTC	CASRLAGGVETQYF
13	TRBD2	.	TRBJ2-7	TRBV7-9	TGTGCCAGCAGCTCGGGACTAGTCTACGAGCAGTACTTC	CASSSGLVYEQYF
12	.	once	TRBJ1-2	TRBV19	TGTGCCAGCTCGGGGAGAACCTATGGCTACACCTTC	CASSGRTYGYTF
17	TRBD2	.	TRBJ2-7	TRBV27	TGTGCCAGCAGTTTATGGGGGACTAGCGGGAGATCCTACGAGCAGTACTTC	CASSLWGTSGRSYEQYF
18	TRBD2	.	TRBJ2-3	TRBV13	TGTGCCAGCAGCTTAGCATGGCCAGCGGGGGTTTCGGGAGATACGCAGTATTTT	CASSLAWPAGVSGDTQYF
16	TRBD1	.	TRBJ1-2	TRBV27	TGTGCCAGCAGTTCCCACAGACGACAGGGGAACTATGGCTACACCTTC	CASSSHRRQGNYGYTF
14	.	.	TRBJ1-1	TRBV4-1	TGCGCCAGCAGCCAAGCTTATCGGACAGATGAAGCTTTCTTT	CASSQAYRTDEAFF
16	TRBD2	.	TRBJ2-7	TRBV5-5	TGTGCCAGCAGCCCTGGACTAGCGGGACGCGCCTACGAGCAGTACTTC	CASSPGLAGRAYEQYF
13	.	.	TRBJ2-5	TRBV19	TGTGCCAGTAGTACACAGGGAGGGGAGACCCAGTACTTC	CASSTQGGETQYF
15	TRBD1	.	TRBJ1-1	TRBV6-5	TGTGCCAGCAGTTTGGACAGGGGGCGGGAGACTGAAGCTTTCTTT	CASSLDRGRETEAFF
15	.	.	TRBJ1-2	TRBV7-8	TGTGCCAGCAGCTTAGCGGGACATAGGAACTATGGCTACACCTTC	CASSLAGHRNYGYTF
20	.	.	TRBJ2-6	TRBV18	TGTGCCAGCTCACCAGTTGTGAGCCACCCACTGCTAAGTGGGGCCAACGTCCTGACTTTC	CASSPVVSHPLLSGANVLTF
14	.	.	TRBJ1-5	TRBV19	TGTGCCAGTAGGATGGGGGCGTACAATCAGCCCCAGCATTTT	CASRMGAYNQPQHF
12	.	.	TRBJ1-1	TRBV10-3	TGTGCCATCAGGAGACAGGAGAATGAAGCTTTCTTT	CAIRRQENEAFF
16	.	few	TRBJ1-4	TRBV7-2	TGTGCCAGCAGCTGGGGGACTCTTACAACTAATGAAAAACTGTTTTTT	CASSWGTLTTNEKLFF
15	TRBD1	.	TRBJ1-2	TRBV6-5	TGTGCCAGCAGTAACCCGGGACAGACAATTTATGGCTACACCTTC	CASSNPGQTIYGYTF
18	TRBD2	.	TRBJ2-1	TRBV4-1	TGCGCCAGCAGCCAAGATAGTGTTCGTCTAGCGGGAGACAATGAGCAGTTCTTC	CASSQDSVRLAGDNEQFF
16	TRBD2	.	TRBJ2-7	TRBV15	TGTGCCACCAGCAGGGAGACTAGCGGGACCCACTACGAGCAGTACTTC	CATSRETSGTHYEQYF
15	.	.	TRBJ2-1	TRBV19	TGTGCCAGTAGCCCCCAAGGCGGGTCTGGCAATGAGCAGTTCTTC	CASSPQGGSGNEQFF
14	TRBD1	.	TRBJ1-5	TRBV5-1	TGCGCCAGCAGCTTGGTAGGGGGCACTCAGCCCCAGCATTTT	CASSLVGGTQPQHF
15	TRBD2	.	TRBJ2-1	TRBV19	TGTGCCAGTAGTTGGACGGCGGGAGGACACAATGAGCAGTTCTTC	CASSWTAGGHNEQFF
14	.	.	TRBJ2-5	TRBV6-8	TGTGCCAGCAGACTTGACCCCGGCGGCGAGACCCAGTACTTC	CASRLDPGGETQYF
18	TRBD2	.	TRBJ2-1	TRBV4-2	TGTGCCAGCAGCCAAGATTGGAAGCGGGAGGGCCTCCACAATGAGCAGTTCTTC	CASSQDWKREGLHNEQFF
15	TRBD2	few	TRBJ2-7	TRBV4-1	TGCGCCAGCAGCCAAGATATCCGGGAGGTCTACGAGCAGTACTTC	CASSQDIREVYEQYF
15	TRBD2	.	TRBJ2-7	TRBV19	TGTGCCAGTACCAGGGCAGACGGGGGGTCCTACGAGCAGTACTTC	CASTRADGGSYEQYF
16	.	.	TRBJ2-1	TRBV29-1	TGCAGCCTCAGGGGGGTAGGGCAGAGCTCCTACAATGAGCAGTTCTTC	CSLRGVGQSSYNEQFF
15	TRBD2	.	TRBJ2-1	TRBV7-9	TGTGCCAGCAGCTTAGGTAGCGGGAGGGCCAGTGAGCAGTTCTTC	CASSLGSGRASEQFF
15	TRBD2	.	TRBJ2-1	TRBV14	TGTGCCAGCAGGTCGGGACTAGCGGGACCAAATGAGCAGTTCTTC	CASRSGLAGPNEQFF
18	TRBD1	.	TRBJ1-6	TRBV18	TGTGCCAGCTCACCACCGGAGGCGGCCGGGACAGGGAATTCACCCCTCCACTTT	CASSPPEAAGTGNSPLHF
11	.	.	TRBJ2-7	TRBV20-1	TGCAGCGCTCCAGGGACCTACGAGCAGTACTTC	CSAPGTYEQYF
14	TRBD2	.	TRBJ2-1	TRBV7-2	TGTGCCAGCAGCCGACTAGCGGGAGGTGGTGAGCAGTTCTTC	CASSRLAGGGEQFF
14	TRBD1	.	TRBJ2-5	TRBV6-5	TGTGCCAGCAGAATGACAGGGTCCCAAGAGACCCAGTACTTC	CASRMTGSQETQYF
16	.	.	TRBJ1-3	TRBV25-1	TGTGCCAGCAGTGACCAGCGGACGTACCAGGGAAACACCATATATTTT	CASSDQRTYQGNTIYF
13	TRBD1	few	TRBJ2-5	TRBV5-1	TGCGCCAGCAGCCGGGACAGTCAAGAGACCCAGTACTTC	CASSRDSQETQYF
15	.	.	TRBJ2-3	TRBV28	TGTGCCAGCAGTTTACGGCGGGACCGCACAGATACGCAGTATTTT	CASSLRRDRTDTQYF
15	.	.	TRBJ2-3	TRBV4-1	TGCGCCAGCAGCCAAGGGTCAAAATCGGCAGATACGCAGTATTTT	CASSQGSKSADTQYF
20	TRBD1	once	TRBJ2-7	TRBV7-3	TGTGCCAGCAGCTTGAGGGAACCGGGACAGGGGGCTTCGAGCTCCTACGAGCAGTACTTC	CASSLREPGQGASSSYEQYF
16	TRBD2	.	TRBJ2-1	TRBV4-3	TGCGCCAGCAGCCTCGGACTAGCGGGAGGGGGCAATGAGCAGTTCTTC	CASSLGLAGGGNEQFF